A single sample gave rise to the 5 T cell receptor beta chains below, sequenced in a study of shared clonotypes between healthy human individuals (dated by TCRdb to about 2020). CD8 naive samples were CD45RO-negative cells positively selected for CCR7, giving a CD45RA+CCR7+ population that excluded TemRA cells. Libraries were made using the immunoSEQ multiplex PCR assay. TCRdb mirrors the immuneACCESS table, restricted to in-frame sequences. Some clones are absent from its copies; in checked studies, under half trace to an unresolved V gene, and the reason for the others is unknown. The sample table shows around 600,000 clones, and roughly 95% are seen once. Approximately 0.11% of the sample is in the top ten clones. The sequencing input was naive CD8+ T cells sorted from blood. The sample's cell subset or site label is to be understood as: CD45RA+CCR7+. These receptors were taken from a woman aged 25 to 45 in good health.

The chain uses TRBV7-2 and TRBJ2-3; tentatively, D is TRBD1 or TRBD2 (5 bases each). CDR1 is SGHTA and CDR2 is FQGNSA in the germline V gene. This CDR3 comprises 15 residues. Trimming removed 4 bases from V and 1 base from J, with 12 bases in between. The chain's CDR3 is CASSYTGGGTDTQYF. CDR3 nucleotides: TGTGCCAGCAGCTATACTGGGGGTGGCACAGATACGCAGTATTTT.

The CDR3 loop reads CASSQERLAGGEQYF. CDR3 coding DNA: TGTGCCAGCAGCCAAGAGCGATTAGCGGGAGGCGAGCAGTACTTC. The rearrangement joins TRBV4-2 to TRBJ2-5, with 10 bases lining up with TRBD2. Judging by the DNA end, TRBJ2-7 fits better; the J call may be wrong. Germline V CDR1 and CDR2: LGHNA, YNFKEQ. The CDR3 runs 15 residues.

V gene TRBV14 combines with J gene TRBJ2-3; 9 nucleotides agree with TRBD2. Germline values: CDR1 SGHDN, CDR2 FVKESK. V lost 2 bases to trimming and J lost 2 bases; unmatched junction nucleotides: 2. CDR3 length: 15 residues. CDR3 coding DNA: TGTGCCAGCAGCCAACTAGCGGGACTCACAGATACGCAGTATTTT. Its translation is CASSQLAGLTDTQYF.

This clone was picked up one time. The rearrangement uses TRBV19 and TRBJ2-1; a weak D match, TRBD1 (6 bases). Per the germline V gene, CDR1 is LNHDA and CDR2 is SQIVND (reference sequence). The V end was cut by 10 bases, the J end by 0 bases, with 16 bases between. This CDR3 comprises 15 residues. CDR3 in DNA: TGTGCCACTAATACAGGGTTCAGCTCCTACAATGAGCAGTTCTTC. Its translation: CATNTGFSSYNEQFF.

This chain connects TRBV5-4 to TRBJ1-4; D is undetermined. Germline CDR1 and CDR2: SGHNT and YYREEE (reference sequence). The length of the CDR3 is 13 residues. The V gene lost 7 bases and the J gene lost 7 bases, with 14 bases spanning the gap. For the CDR3, the DNA is TGTGCCAGCGGGAAGGGAGGTCTTGAAAAACTGTTTTTT. It encodes CASGKGGLEKLFF.